These 9 T cell receptor beta chains were sequenced from one sample in a study of blood T cell repertoires in COVID-19. Clones were sequenced by immunoSEQ multiplex PCR, and TCRdb holds only the in-frame ones, with some missing. The table records about 360,000 clones, around 90% of them present only once. Source material: peripheral blood. These receptors came from a human donor in a cohort sampled during active COVID-19.

This clone was detected only once. The chain recombines TRBV7-2 with TRBJ1-2, with 9 nucleotides matching TRBD1. Germline loops: CDR1 SGHTA, CDR2 FQGNSA. This CDR3 is 14 amino acids long. Trimming at V came to 3 bases and at J to 6 bases, leaving 5 bases not matched to a gene. DNA for the CDR3: TGTGCCAGCAGCTTCGTTGGACAGGGGAATGGCTACACCTTC. It specifies CASSFVGQGNGYTF.

This clone was seen only a few times. The chain has TRBV11-2 and TRBJ1-1; D not resolved. The CDR3 extends over 15 amino acids. With 4 bases removed from V and 0 bases from J, the gap between germline ends came to 12 bases. CDR1 SGHAT and CDR2 FQNNGV come from the germline V gene. CDR3: CASSSWSVMNTEAFF. DNA for the CDR3: TGTGCCAGCAGCTCTTGGTCGGTTATGAACACTGAAGCTTTCTTT. The whole variable domain, filled in from reference TRBV11-2 and TRBJ1-1, reads EAGVAQSPRYKIIEKRQSVAFWCNPISGHATLYWYQQILGQGPKLLIQFQNNGVVDDSQLPKDRFSAERLKGVDSTLKIQPAKLEDSAVYLCASSSWSVMNTEAFFGQGTRLTVV.

V and J are TRBV6-1 and TRBJ1-2; D call uncertain. The CDR3 has 14 amino acids. V was cut by 1 base and J by 2 bases, with 8 bases left in between. Germline CDR1 is MNHNS and CDR2 is SASEGT. The CDR3 is CASSEVVGNYGYTF. In nucleotides, the CDR3 is TGTGCCAGCAGTGAAGTGGTCGGGAACTATGGCTACACCTTC.

The rearrangement joins TRBV5-1 to TRBJ2-7; 11 bases line up with TRBD1. The length of the CDR3 is 13 residues. After removal of 7 bases from V and 2 bases from J, the junction contained 2 bases not matched to a gene. Germline CDR1 is SGHRS and CDR2 is YFSETQ. CDR3 loop: CASGTGGTYEQYF. The CDR3 DNA reads TGCGCCAGCGGGACAGGGGGTACCTACGAGCAGTACTTC.

The chain links TRBV30 to TRBJ1-4; no clear D gene. Trimming shortened V by 5 bases and J by 6 bases, and 16 bases separated the two germline ends. The germline V gene encodes CDR1 GTSNPN and CDR2 SVGIG (reference sequence). This CDR3 is built from 14 residues. The CDR3 nucleotides are TGTGCCTGGTCGCGGCTCGGCACGGATGAAAAACTGTTTTTT. This translates into CAWSRLGTDEKLFF.

The chain links TRBV7-2 to TRBJ1-6; 8 positions agree with TRBD1. CDR3 length equals 15 residues. CDR1 is SGHTA and CDR2 is FQGNSA in the germline V gene. After removal of 5 bases from V and 8 bases from J, the junction contained 8 bases not matched to a gene. The CDR3 nucleotides are TGTGCCAGCAGCGAGCAGACAGGGGACCATTCACCCCTCCACTTT. Protein product: CASSEQTGDHSPLHF. The variable domain in full, with the rest retrieved from reference TRBV7-2 and TRBJ1-6, is GAGVSQSPSNKVTEKGKDVELRCDPISGHTALYWYRQSLGQGLEFLIYFQGNSAPDKSGLPSDRFSAERTGGSVSTLTIQRTQQEDSAVYLCASSEQTGDHSPLHFGNGTRLTVT.

This sequence joins TRBV3-1 (or the pseudogene TRBV3-2) and TRBJ1-2, with 9 bases matching TRBD1. CDR3 length: 14 residues. J lost 7 bases, V lost 3 bases, and 6 bases had no gene match. Germline CDR1 LGHDT, CDR2 YNNKEL (reference sequence). Here the CDR3 reads CASSHGTGSGGYTF. In DNA form, the CDR3 reads TGTGCCAGCAGCCACGGGACAGGGTCAGGTGGCTACACCTTC.

The gene calls are TRBV4-1 and TRBJ2-3; TRBD1 matches 10 bases. The CDR3 consists of 18 residues. The V segment lost 1 base and the J segment 4 bases; nucleotides outside the gene matches: 11. Germline lookup yields CDR1 MGHRA and CDR2 YSYEKL. CDR3 sequence (DNA): TGCGCCAGCAGCCAAGGCGGTGCTGGGACAGGGGATCCAGATACGCAGTATTTT. Residues: CASSQGGAGTGDPDTQYF.

The rearrangement uses TRBV28 and TRBJ2-2; D unclear. CDR1 is MDHEN and CDR2 is SYDVKM in the germline V gene. The CDR3 covers 11 residues. V gave up 10 bases and J gave up 1 base, with 4 bases separating them. CDR3 sequence (DNA): TGTGCCACCCGGAACACCGGGGAGCTGTTTTTT. It is translated as CATRNTGELFF.